This T cell receptor beta chain was documented in a study of cytomegalovirus exposure and HLA in healthy donors (dated by TCRdb to about 2017). In the study overall: An earlier analysis of a few hundred of the donors reported 276 Gb of sequence data and 117 million unique TCR beta sequences obtained from roughly 170 million T cells. The number of donors typed differed by locus, with about 620-630 for A, B, C, DRB1 and DQB1, around 560 for DQA1, 606 for DPA1, and 400 to 490 for DPB1. The T cell repertoires of 666 subjects were profiled by immunosequencing and related to cytomegalovirus serostatus. In addition to the first cohort of 650 to 750 subjects, a separate validation cohort of about 120 different subjects was used. In an earlier analysis of 587 of the donors, high-throughput TCR beta sequencing was used to judge whether each TCR beta V gene segment behaved as functional or pseudogenic. Of the 398 genotyped donors, around 81% fell in the genetic ancestry cluster associated with self-reported Caucasian donors. To study patterns of TCR occurrence, a later analysis re-analyzed previously published TCR beta repertoires from more than 550 donors and added high-resolution HLA genotyping. An early release that covered about 600 HLA-typed donors contained around 330 gigabases of sequencing data and tens of millions of unique TCR sequences. Among about 390 genotyped donors of the cohort, an average of 235,054 unique TCR beta nucleotide sequences were sequenced per donor, 15% to 20% of them non-productive. To predict cytomegalovirus infection status, the study combined high-throughput TCR immunosequencing, statistical association of individual TCRs with disease status, and machine learning. Every repertoire in the discovery cohort had been generated on one and the same sequencing platform. Four to six DR-DQ haplotypes were handled as single units for association and clustering, since linkage in the cohort was strong. A later genetic analysis used genome-wide SNP genotypes for about 65% of the 666 donors, treating that subset as a discovery cohort. Alongside the repertoire data, information on donor age, sex, ethnicity and CMV serostatus was compiled. Rather than using new phenotypic data, the later analysis identified candidate immune exposures from TCR beta sequences and from how often those sequences occurred across donors. The study aimed to test whether signatures of past pathogen exposure could be identified by cataloging public T cell receptors. Class I and class II HLA loci were covered by the typing at four-digit resolution. On the study overall, not on this receptor specifically: Because counts were too low, some 17 rarely observed V segments, including chromosome 9 orphons, were left out of the earlier analysis of 500 to 750 of the donors. In a later analysis, most CMV-associated TCR beta chains were found to appear HLA-restricted, with HLA associations seemingly driven largely by CMV exposure. When HLA alleles, especially DR and DQ, strongly co-occurred, TCR associations were difficult to assign to individual alleles. Most TCR sequences were observed very rarely across donors, whereas some public TCRs were present in many individuals. The authors suggested that the approach could potentially be generalized to other disease states and immunological phenotypes. In a later analysis, the rate of TCR association differed among HLA loci, with DRB1 alleles having the most associated TCRs and HLA-C alleles having the fewest. Linkage disequilibrium might explain the correlated functional status among segregating V segments, but an unknown experimental factor could not be ruled out. Some IMGT-functional V segments, including TRBV6-2 and TRBV6-3, could not be told apart with the 87-base-pair reads, so those segments were excluded. A further reported finding was that TCR beta sequences accurately predicted the HLA-A and HLA-B alleles for most subjects in the first cohort. An earlier analysis of approximately 600 of the donors showed that most TCR beta V segments appeared in productive rearrangements either about 87% or about 30% of the time, which broadly matched IMGT annotations. In this cohort, only TCR beta chains were sequenced, and detectable features were limited by the absence of alpha or paired-chain data. Several of the top co-occurrence clusters appeared to be linked to parvovirus B19, influenza, CMV and Epstein-Barr virus, according to a later analysis. Sequencing depth was assumed to be roughly uniform across donors in the presence/absence analyses, though that assumption may not hold. According to a later genetic analysis, donors in an Asian-associated ancestry cluster had fewer N-insertions in productive TCRs than the approximately 650-donor mean. In a later analysis, HLA-associated TCR beta chains showed more clonal expansion and lower generation probabilities than non-associated chains that were equally common. V-gene and J-gene trimming of TCR beta chains was associated with a missense DCLRE1C variant in a later genetic analysis, and the association was replicated in an independent cohort. A total of roughly 160 TCR beta chains were listed by the study as associated with cytomegalovirus. For the cohort, immune exposure information was limited to CMV serostatus. A group of highly shared sequence variants was considered likely to be a technical artifact of the sequencing pipeline. A later analysis associated about 17,000 TCR beta sequences with specific HLA alleles at a false discovery rate of 0.05. In vitro tests confirmed that a few of the cytomegalovirus-associated TCR beta chains recognize cytomegalovirus antigens. Because HLA typing was unavailable for some donors at each locus, only the typed subset was used in association tests. The classifier was reported to diagnose cytomegalovirus status with high specificity and sensitivity in both the original and validation cohorts.

To note about this clone: The antigen it binds to is not known. Base qualities are not at hand, and no much larger clone is one base apart.

CDR1 and CDR2, looked up from the germline V gene, are SGHVS and FQNEAQ. Measured from the cysteine to the phenylalanine, the CDR3 is 14 residues long. The sequence is cut down to CDR3 DNA, 42 bases in frame from base 1. At the junction V is shortened by 7 bases and J by 5 bases, with 17 bases in between. The cohort was made up of about 610 healthy bone marrow donors. At the time of sampling, all cohort members were nominally healthy, though unrecorded immune exposures were likely present. The donor tested CMV seronegative and was one of the 352 seronegative cohort members. A peripheral blood sample was collected from each donor, and TCR beta sequencing was performed on peripheral blood mononuclear cells. Genomic DNA was extracted from the blood cell samples with the Qiagen DNeasy Blood Extraction Kit. Library preparation was by the immunoSEQ multiplex PCR assay. A mixture of 60 forward primers for TCR Vbeta segments and 13 reverse primers for TCR Jbeta segments was used in the multiplex PCR. A multiplex PCR assay on genomic DNA amplified the CDR3 region of rearranged TCR beta genes. The Illumina HiSeq System was used to sequence the amplified TCR beta libraries as 87-base-pair reads. Under the source paper's analysis protocol: A later analysis counted about 80 million unique TCR beta chains across the 700 or so repertoires, and 9.5 million to 11 million of these chains were shared by at least two donors. Raw reads were error-corrected and collapsed into unique sequences with a nearest-neighbor algorithm that merged closely related sequences to remove PCR and sequencing errors. Alignment of CDR3 sequences to IMGT reference sequences was used to assign V, D and J gene segments. For a sequence to be retained, at least a six-nucleotide match to both a V gene segment and a J gene segment was required. Rearrangements were called productive when the CDR3 lacked stop codons and stayed in frame with V and J; all others were non-productive. CDR3 was defined by IMGT convention, running from the second conserved V-encoded cysteine to the conserved J-encoded phenylalanine. The earlier analysis of about 620 of the donors excluded sequences that lacked an unambiguous match to a single V gene segment. An earlier analysis of a few hundred of the donors called V segments functional above 56.7% productive rearrangements and segregating when the between-donor standard deviation exceeded 5%. A statistical classification framework was developed to diagnose cytomegalovirus status using the catalog of TCR beta chain sequences. A later analysis assigned V and J genes by comparing TCR nucleotide sequences with IMGT/GENE-DB human TR gene sequences. In a later analysis, CDR3 sequences and most-parsimonious VDJ recombination scenarios were assigned using the TCRdist pipeline. In a later analysis, every TCR beta chain was defined by the combination of its CDR3 amino acid sequence and its V-gene family, and reads without a unique V-gene family were dropped. As a way to deal with suspected cross-contamination and a sequencing artifact, a later analysis dropped 640 or so nucleotide sequences that were highly shared and had low generation probability. In a later analysis, a clonal expansion index for each public chain was calculated from normalized within-repertoire ranks of inferred template counts. In a later analysis, generation probabilities were computed using a VDJ recombination model fitted to out-of-frame rearrangements, and the results were checked against IGoR. In a later analysis, hypergeometric tests were used to score TCR-TCR, TCR-HLA and TCR-CMV co-occurrence, with a repertoire-size bias correction applied to TCR pairs. A later analysis estimated false discovery rates by permuting HLA or CMV assignments 20 times. In a later analysis, co-occurring TCRs were grouped using DBSCAN, and TCRdist sequence similarity was added for clustering within HLA-allele-positive subsets. For co-occurrence clustering, repertoires with fewer than 30,000 or more than 120,000 public chains were excluded, along with 5 or 6 repertoires with anomalous nucleotide sharing. TCRdb mirrors the immuneACCESS table, restricted to in-frame sequences. Some clones are absent from its copies; in checked studies, under half trace to an unresolved V gene, and the reason for the others is unknown. V, J and clone size derive from that table, while D and trimming were established from the DNA sequence. For this sample the table gives about 83,000 clones, of which 81% were detected only once. The ten biggest clones cover over 1.5% of the sample.

What was sequenced was PBMCs. The rearranged segments are TRBV7-8 and TRBJ1-1, and TRBD1 may be the D gene, going by 5 matching bases. This TCR was recovered from a young woman in good health and CMV-seronegative. This receptor has the CDR3 CASTTYGGGTEAFF. At the DNA level, the sequence is TGTGCCAGCACCACTTACGGGGGAGGGACTGAAGCTTTCTTT.